What follows are 9 T cell receptor beta chains derived from one specimen sequenced in a study of control samples from healthy donors and cancer patients. Method: immunoSEQ multiplex PCR; TCRdb's copy keeps in-frame clones and lacks some. The repertoire consists of roughly 43,000 clones, with about 87% occurring once and the leading ten covering roughly 10%. Sequenced sample: PBMCs. These receptors all stem from a woman in her fifties or sixties with lung cancer.

The chain is built from TRBV4-3 and TRBJ2-1, with TRBD2 matching 7 bases. The germline CDR1 and CDR2 sequences are LGHNA and YSLEER. V gave up 0 bases and J gave up 3 bases; unmatched junction bases: 8. The CDR3 is 17 residues long. CDR3 sequence reads: CASSQDPGLVSYNEQFF. The CDR3 DNA reads TGCGCCAGCAGCCAAGACCCCGGACTAGTGAGCTACAATGAGCAGTTCTTC.

The chain couples TRBV2 to TRBJ2-2, with D uncertain. The V gene's germline CDR1 is SNHLY and CDR2 FYNNEI. Between the trimmed V and J ends, which lost 4 bases and 3 bases, there was a span of 12 bases. The CDR3 is 15 residues long. The CDR3 here is CASSGSEEDTGELFF. CDR3 DNA sequence: TGTGCCAGCAGTGGGTCCGAAGAGGACACCGGGGAGCTGTTTTTT.

This clone was recorded only once. The rearrangement joins TRBV9 to TRBJ2-2; D is unresolved. Germline V gene lookup returns CDR1 SGDLS and CDR2 YYNGEE. Trimming removed 3 bases at V and 4 bases at J, with 7 bases between. The CDR3 has 13 amino acids. CDR3 loop: CASSGSVTGELFF. CDR3 nucleotides: TGTGCCAGCAGCGGGAGTGTCACCGGGGAGCTGTTTTTT.

The V and J genes are TRBV19 and TRBJ1-4, with D possibly matching TRBD1 (5 bases). This CDR3 comprises 14 residues. Trimming took 6 bases from V and 8 from J, leaving 16 bases between them. CDR1 is LNHDA, CDR2 SQIVND, per germline (reference sequence). CDR3 sequence: CASRQTGGDEKLFF. Written as DNA, the CDR3 is TGTGCCAGTAGGCAAACGGGGGGGGACGAAAAACTGTTTTTT.

This clone was detected only once. V usage is TRBV11-2 and J usage is TRBJ2-5, with D tentatively TRBD2 (6 bases). Trimming took off 3 bases at V and 2 bases at J, with 13 bases between the two ends. Germline CDR1 and CDR2: SGHAT and FQNNGV. This CDR3 region has 15 residues. The DNA for the CDR3 is TGTGCCAGCAGCTTGGGCTCTAGCGTTCAAGAGACCCAGTACTTC. It codes for CASSLGSSVQETQYF.

The chain recombines TRBV19 with TRBJ1-1; possible D gene TRBD1, 5 bases. Germline V gene data show CDR1 as LNHDA and CDR2 as SQIVND (reference sequence). The CDR3 length is 14 residues. Trimming pared 4 bases from V and 7 bases from J, leaving 16 bases between. CDR3 loop: CASSNSGGLIEAFF. Written as DNA, the CDR3 is TGTGCCAGTAGTAATTCTGGGGGTTTGATTGAAGCTTTCTTT.

This chain links TRBV28 with TRBJ2-7, with 9 bases that match TRBD1. Germline values: CDR1 MDHEN, CDR2 SYDVKM. After removal of 8 bases from V and 4 bases from J, the junction contained 12 bases not matched to a gene. CDR3 length: 15 amino acids. Here the CDR3 DNA reads TGTGCCAGCCGTTCTATGCGGGACAGGGCTTACGAGCAGTACTTC. This translates into CASRSMRDRAYEQYF.

The V and J genes are TRBV24-1 and TRBJ2-3; weak D call: TRBD1 (6 bases). The CDR3 extends over 16 amino acids. Germline V gene data show CDR1 as KGHDR and CDR2 as SFDVKD. The ends were cut back, 3 bases at V and 3 bases at J, with 15 bases in the middle. The CDR3 DNA sequence: TGTGCCACCAGTGATCGAGGGGGAGACGGGACAGATACGCAGTATTTT. It codes for CATSDRGGDGTDTQYF.

The V call is TRBV6-6, the J call TRBJ2-7; D possibly corresponds to TRBD2 (5 bases). The CDR3 consists of 13 residues. The germline CDR1 and CDR2 sequences are MNHNY and SVGAGI (reference sequence). V lost 5 bases, J lost 6 bases, and 14 bases lay in between. CDR3 DNA sequence: TGTGCCAGCAGTGGGTCCTCCGGAGGCGAGCAGTACTTC. The encoded protein is CASSGSSGGEQYF.